This T cell receptor (beta chain) comes out of a study of blood T cell repertoires in COVID-19. Here immunoSEQ multiplex PCR was the method, and the copy in TCRdb shows in-frame clones only, minus some. The sample consists of roughly 440,000 clones, about nine tenths of them appearing once. Trimming took 3 bases from V and 3 from J, leaving 14 bases between them. CDR1 KGHSY and CDR2 FQNENV come from the germline V gene. This CDR3 spans 15 amino acids. The chain is built from TRBV16 and TRBJ1-1; TRBD1 might be the D (6 bases). Sequences were obtained from peripheral blood. The TCR was taken from a woman aged 45-59 years with COVID-19, enrolled during active disease. The CDR3 loop is CASSHPVSGDTEAFF. CDR3 DNA: TGTGCCAGCAGCCATCCCGTCTCAGGGGACACTGAAGCTTTCTTT.